This T cell receptor beta chain derives from a study of radiation and T cells in renal cell carcinoma. Findings and limits, study-wide: Baseline intratumoral clonotype presence is unknown without pretreatment biopsies.

About this clone: What it recognizes is unknown.

The method was immunoSEQ multiplex PCR; TCRdb's version includes in-frame clones alone and lacks a portion of them. The data show 150,000 to 200,000 clones, roughly nine tenths seen once. Per germline, CDR1 MNHNS and CDR2 SASEGT. The CDR3 is 13 residues long. V shed 6 bases and J 6 bases; nucleotides not matched to a gene: 5. The time point denotes: blood 4 weeks post-SBRT, at nephrectomy. Treatment given: 15 Gy SBRT to primary tumor, nephrectomy 4 weeks later. Nephrectomy followed 15 Gy stereotactic body radiation by 4 weeks. The sequence was obtained from a woman aged 45 to 65 with renal cell carcinoma. This specimen was blood, taken from a patient whose treatment included radiotherapy and nephrectomy. The chain links TRBV6-1 to TRBJ2-3; 8 nucleotides agree with TRBD1. The CDR3 DNA reads as TGTGCCAGCAGAGGGACAGGAGGGGATACGCAGTATTTT. Its protein product is CASRGTGGDTQYF.